The sample holds many counts of the clone carrying this T cell receptor beta chain. No antigen is known for it. This sample is drawn from a study of identical twins. Each CDR3 protein is one row after TCRdb ran MiXCR on the 5' RACE reads. This table has more than 650,000 distinct CDR3 sequences, around 6.1% appearing once. Study-level points and caveats: Compared with models, monozygotic twins showed more out-of-frame TCR alpha sharing. When twins shared out-of-frame alpha sequences, those sequences had excess low generation probability. Weaker excess twin sharing was seen among beta out-of-frame sequences.

The sample comprised naive T cells sorted from blood. The source is a man in his late teens or twenties in good health.

As DNA, the CDR3 is TGTGCCAGCTCAGGACCAACAGAGACCCAGTACTTC. Protein product: CASSGPTETQYF. V is TRBV18 and J is TRBJ2-5; D remains ambiguous. The CDR3 runs 12 residues. V was cut by 5 bases and J by 4 bases, with 8 bases left in between. Germline-derived CDR1 and CDR2 are KGHSH and LQKENI.